The 19 T cell receptor beta chains given below trace back to one sample, sequenced in a study of OX40 agonist ivuxolimab in advanced cancers. Sequencing used immunoSEQ multiplex PCR; TCRdb keeps in-frame clones, though not all of them. The data hold fewer than 35,000 clones, with roughly four fifths observed a single time. Sample: CD4+ or CD8+ T cells sorted from blood, taken in a trial of the OX40 agonist ivuxolimab. These receptors were obtained from an adult with an advanced solid tumor such as melanoma, head and neck, liver or kidney cancer.

J is TRBJ1-2 and V is TRBV27; 8 bases are a match to TRBD1. Trimming took 8 bases from V and 0 from J; bases not matched to a gene: 2. Germline V gene sequence: CDR1 MNHEY, CDR2 SMNVEV (reference sequence). CDR3 length: 13 residues. This CDR3 is CASQGATNYGYTF. Written as DNA, the CDR3 is TGTGCCAGCCAGGGGGCAACTAACTATGGCTACACCTTC.

This clone was picked up a small number of times. The sample holds other DNA sequences that translate to the same CDR3. The chain recombines TRBV7-2 with TRBJ1-3, with unresolved D. The CDR3 length is 14 residues. CDR1 is SGHTA and CDR2 is FQGNSA in the germline V gene. V was trimmed by 1 base and J by 2 bases, leaving 6 bases between them. The CDR3 region is CASSLVRAGNTIYF. The CDR3 coding sequence is TGTGCCAGCAGCTTAGTCAGAGCTGGAAACACCATATATTTT.

This clone was seen only once. The V and J genes are TRBV14 and TRBJ1-2; 7 bases agree with TRBD1. This CDR3 comprises 15 residues. The germline gives CDR1 SGHDN, CDR2 FVKESK. V gave up 4 bases and J gave up 4 bases; unmatched junction bases: 9. The CDR3 sequence: CASSLFDRAGYGYTF. CDR3 bases: TGTGCCAGCAGCCTTTTCGACAGGGCCGGCTATGGCTACACCTTC.

This clone was observed a single time. The rearrangement links TRBV28 to TRBJ1-5; D is unclear. Germline CDR1 MDHEN, CDR2 SYDVKM. This CDR3 contains 13 residues. The V end lost 7 bases, the J end lost 7 bases, and 14 bases lay between the germline ends. The CDR3 coding sequence is TGTGCCAGCATCAGTCATGCCAGGCAGCCCCAGCATTTT. Amino acid sequence: CASISHARQPQHF.

This chain's CDR3 is CATSRGVPAGGVAEQYF. For the CDR3, the DNA is TGTGCCACCAGCAGAGGTGTCCCAGCGGGAGGAGTCGCCGAGCAGTACTTC. This chain links TRBV15 with TRBJ2-7; the match to TRBD2 covers 9 bases. The length of the CDR3 is 17 residues. V trimming: 1 base; J trimming: 6 bases; junction bases outside the gene matches: 13. Germline lookup yields CDR1 LNHNV and CDR2 YYDKDF (reference sequence).

This clone was counted a single time. This sequence joins TRBV5-1 and TRBJ2-3; 14 bases line up with TRBD2. The CDR3 consists of 19 residues. Trimming removed 5 bases from V and 1 base from J; junction bases left unmatched: 12. CDR1 is SGHRS, CDR2 YFSETQ, per germline. In DNA form, the CDR3 reads TGCGCCAGCAGTTCTAGGCCGGGACTAGCGGGAGCGGGCACAGATACGCAGTATTTT. This codes for CASSSRPGLAGAGTDTQYF. The variable domain in full, with the rest retrieved from reference TRBV5-1 and TRBJ2-3, is KAGVTQTPRYLIKTRGQQVTLSCSPISGHRSVSWYQQTPGQGLQFLFEYFSETQRNKGNFPGRFSGRQFSNSRSEMNVSTLELGDSALYLCASSSRPGLAGAGTDTQYFGPGTRLTVL.

J is TRBJ2-1 and V is TRBV6-5; possibly TRBD2 for D (6 bases). The CDR3 length is 13 residues. The V end lost 6 bases, the J end lost 10 bases, and 16 bases lay between the germline ends. The germline gives CDR1 MNHEY, CDR2 SVGAGI. The chain's CDR3 is CASRPDPRGEQFF. CDR3 bases: TGTGCCAGCAGACCGGACCCGCGGGGAGAGCAGTTCTTC.

This clone was seen just once. The V call is TRBV28, the J call TRBJ1-4, with D perhaps matching TRBD1 (5 bases). This CDR3 spans 13 amino acids. Trimming removed 11 bases from V and 8 bases from J, with 18 bases in between. Looked up from germline, CDR1 is MDHEN and CDR2 is SYDVKM. Written as DNA, the CDR3 is TGTGCCGGCCAATACAGGCTGGGGGAAAAACTGTTTTTT. Encoded protein: CAGQYRLGEKLFF.

The genes are TRBV2 and TRBJ1-5, with D tentatively TRBD1 (5 bases). Germline loops: CDR1 SNHLY, CDR2 FYNNEI. CDR3 length equals 16 residues. Trimming removed 6 bases at V and 5 bases at J, with 20 bases between. This chain's CDR3 is CASRRTLFRVDQPQHF. CDR3 sequence (DNA): TGTGCCAGCAGAAGGACATTATTTAGGGTCGATCAGCCCCAGCATTTT. The entire variable domain, with the rest obtained from reference TRBV2 and TRBJ1-5, is as follows: EPEVTQTPSHQVTQMGQEVILRCVPISNHLYFYWYRQILGQKVEFLVSFYNNEISEKSEIFDDQFSVERPDGSNFTLKIRSTKLEDSAMYFCASRRTLFRVDQPQHFGDGTRLSIL.

V is TRBV7-2 and J is TRBJ2-3; D unresolved. CDR1 and CDR2 (germline): SGHTA, FQGNSA. V was cut by 6 bases and J by 5 bases, with 12 bases left in between. This CDR3 region has 13 residues. CDR3 residues: CASRGGKLDTQYF. For the CDR3, the DNA is TGTGCCAGCAGGGGCGGAAAGTTAGATACGCAGTATTTT.

Regarding this clone: It is likely a read error, because the conserved phenylalanine at the end of the CDR3 is missing. Because the CDR3's place on the DNA is in doubt, the DNA is left out and the CDR3 is given as listed by TCRdb. V and J are TRBV21-1 and TRBJ1-2; TRBD1 was called by the table and not checked on the DNA. TRBV21-1 is a listed pseudogene. Termini included, the CDR3 measures 13 amino acids. The CDR3 reads CASSSGQGDGYTL.

The chain carries TRBV6-5 and TRBJ2-1; D is uncertain. Deletions cut 2 bases from V and 5 bases from J, with 13 bases between. The CDR3 runs to 15 residues. From germline, CDR1 is MNHEY and CDR2 SVGAGI. This CDR3 reads CASSYLRGRHNEQFF. The CDR3 DNA sequence: TGTGCCAGCAGTTACCTAAGAGGACGACACAATGAGCAGTTCTTC.

The chain recombines TRBV19 with TRBJ1-1; no reliable D call. The CDR3 spans 11 residues. Trimming took off 5 bases at V and 7 bases at J, with 8 bases between the two ends. CDR1 is LNHDA, CDR2 SQIVND, per germline (reference sequence). In DNA, the CDR3 is TGTGCCAGTAGTCCCCGGTTTGAAGCTTTCTTT. Its translation: CASSPRFEAFF.

The chain uses TRBV9 and TRBJ1-2; 7 bases are shared with TRBD1. This CDR3 contains 15 residues. The V gene's germline CDR1 is SGDLS and CDR2 YYNGEE. V gave up 4 bases and J gave up 8 bases; unmatched junction bases: 14. The chain's CDR3 is CASSSHFDRVGGYTF. The CDR3 DNA is TGTGCCAGCAGCTCCCACTTCGACAGGGTGGGGGGCTACACCTTC.

This chain connects TRBV14 to TRBJ1-2, with TRBD1 matching 9 bases. The CDR3 covers 15 residues. Germline V gene data show CDR1 as SGHDN and CDR2 as FVKESK. Trimming cost V 3 bases and J 4 bases; bases outside gene matches: 6. The CDR3 region is CASSHHRGRAYGYTF. CDR3 sequence (DNA): TGTGCCAGCAGCCACCACAGGGGGCGAGCCTATGGCTACACCTTC.

The chain couples TRBV5-6 to TRBJ2-5; D is perhaps TRBD1 (6 bases). Deletions cut 5 bases from V and 9 bases from J, with 14 bases between. The CDR3 contains 12 residues. In germline, CDR1 is SGHDT, CDR2 YYEEEE. Here the CDR3 reads CASRTPGTPQYF. The CDR3 DNA follows: TGTGCCAGCAGAACCCCCGGGACACCCCAGTACTTC.

This rearrangement joins TRBV30 to TRBJ1-5; D remains ambiguous. Trimming left V 0 bases short and J 9 bases short, with 12 bases between. The CDR3 extends over 13 amino acids. CDR1 GTSNPN and CDR2 SVGIG come from the germline V gene (reference sequence). The DNA for the CDR3 is TGTGCCTGGAGTGTAACGCGGTCGGGGCCCCAGCATTTT. This translates into CAWSVTRSGPQHF.

V gene TRBV7-2 combines with J gene TRBJ2-7; 12 bases fit TRBD2. Germline CDR1 reads SGHTA; CDR2 reads FQGNSA. This CDR3 comprises 15 residues. V shed 5 bases and J 2 bases; nucleotides not matched to a gene: 4. CDR3 protein: CASSGRTSGAYEQYF. CDR3 DNA: TGTGCCAGCAGCGGTCGGACTAGCGGGGCCTACGAGCAGTACTTC.

This clone came up once. The chain is built from TRBV7-2 and TRBJ1-1; possible D gene TRBD1, 6 bases. CDR1 and CDR2 from the germline V gene are SGHTA and FQGNSA. Trimming cost V 3 bases and J 8 bases, with 10 bases left between them. The CDR3 runs 12 residues. CDR3 protein: CASSLNRAEAFF. CDR3 nucleotide sequence: TGTGCCAGCAGCTTGAACAGGGCGGAAGCTTTCTTT.